This TCR beta chain was identified in a study of control samples from healthy donors and cancer patients. Clones were read by immunoSEQ multiplex PCR, and TCRdb kept only the in-frame ones, dropping some. The sample includes 250,000 to 300,000 clones, 82% of them seen just once. The sequenced material came from PBMCs. This receptor was taken from a woman aged 55-70 years with lung cancer.

CDR3 amino acids: CASSESASSYNEQFF. The CDR3 DNA is TGTGCCAGCTCAGAGTCGGCCAGCTCCTACAATGAGCAGTTCTTC. The chain links TRBV18 to TRBJ2-1, with D uncertain. Trimming cost V 5 bases and J 0 bases, with 11 bases left between them. The CDR3 spans 15 residues. Germline loops: CDR1 KGHSH, CDR2 LQKENI.